This TCR beta chain came from a study of blood T cell repertoires in COVID-19. Study-level information: The United States, Italy and Spain provided the acute and convalescent COVID-19 samples. From T cells, B-cell-depleted T cells, or PBMCs came the material, which was cDNA or gDNA.

In this sample, this clone turned up once. The authors' processing: Reference gene primer amplification in the assay estimated nucleated cell counts. This table comes from immunoSEQ multiplex PCR, and its TCRdb copy is limited to in-frame clones, with some not included. V, J and clone size reflect that table, while D and trimming were determined from the DNA. The table lists under 200,000 clones, about 88% of them singletons, with around 1.5% in the top ten. With V trimmed by 4 bases and J by 4 bases, 6 bases remained unmatched. CDR3 length: 14 residues. Germline-derived CDR1 and CDR2 are SQVTM and ANQGSEA.

The material sequenced was peripheral blood. The chain joins TRBV29-1 to TRBJ2-3, with 9 bases that match TRBD2. The sequence was obtained from a man aged 18 to 30 with active or convalescent COVID-19. DNA of the CDR3: TGCAGCGTTGCGCGGGAGGGCCTCGCAGATACGCAGTATTTT. Translation gives CSVAREGLADTQYF.